These T cell receptor beta chains were read from a single sample in a study of cytomegalovirus exposure and HLA in healthy donors. Assay used: immunoSEQ multiplex PCR; TCRdb lists only in-frame clones, some missing. The sample carries some 150,000 clones, roughly 8.8% recorded once. Sequenced sample: PBMCs. The receptors come from a woman in her forties in good health and CMV-seropositive. Both conserved end residues are part of each CDR3. D genes are given only for firm matches. Clone size is shown for a subset of rows, as once, few, many or a class of expanded clone.

>TRBJ1-1|TRBV19|-|TRBD1
TGTGCCAGTAGTTCACAGGGGGGGGGAACTGAAGCTTTCTTT
CASSSQGGGTEAFF
>TRBJ1-4|TRBV4-1|-|-
TGCGCCAGCAGCACACCAGGGGCAACTAATGAAAAACTGTTTTTT
CASSTPGATNEKLFF
>TRBJ2-5|TRBV6-5|-|TRBD1
TGTGCCAGCAGTGTACGGGACAGGGGGTGGGAGACCCAGTACTTC
CASSVRDRGWETQYF
>TRBJ1-2|TRBV7-9|-|TRBD1
TGTGCCAGCAGCGTGGGGACAGCAGCTAACTATGGCTACACCTTC
CASSVGTAANYGYTF
>TRBJ2-5|TRBV29-1|-|TRBD1
TGCAGCGTTCAGGACAGGGGGCCTTGGGAGACCCAGTACTTC
CSVQDRGPWETQYF
>TRBJ2-3|TRBV19|few|-
TGTGCCAGTAGTATAAAAGCCGCAGATACGCAGTATTTT
CASSIKAADTQYF
>TRBJ1-1|TRBV5-1|-|TRBD1
TGCGCCAGCAGCCCGGCCGGGACAGGCTGGGGAGCTTTCTTT
CASSPAGTGWGAFF
>TRBJ1-1|TRBV6-1|few|-
TGTGCCAGCTTTAGGGGGAACACTGAAGCTTTCTTT
CASFRGNTEAFF
>TRBJ1-1|TRBV7-6|few|TRBD1
TGTGCCAGCAGCTTCGGACAGGCGAACACTGAAGCTTTCTTT
CASSFGQANTEAFF
>TRBJ1-4|TRBV4-2|-|-
TGTGCCAGCAGCCAAGATGGGGGGGCCCCAACTAATGAAAAACTGTTTTTT
CASSQDGGAPTNEKLFF
>TRBJ1-2|TRBV14|few|TRBD1
TGTGCCAGCAGCCTCAGGGGGCGAAGCTCAGGCTACACCTTC
CASSLRGRSSGYTF
>TRBJ2-2|TRBV4-1|few|-
TGCGCCAGCAGCCAGCCTGGAGGGGATGTATACACCGGGGAGCTGTTTTTT
CASSQPGGDVYTGELFF
>TRBJ1-1|TRBV5-6|few|-
TGTGCCAGCAGCTTGGAAGGGGGAACTGAAGCTTTCTTT
CASSLEGGTEAFF
>TRBJ1-2|TRBV5-4|few|-
TGTGCCAGCAGCCTGGGGGGGGTCCAGAGGACTGCTAACTATGGCTACACCTTC
CASSLGGVQRTANYGYTF
>TRBJ2-1|TRBV6-1|many|-
TGTGCCAGCAGTGAAGTAGGGACTTACAATGAGCAGTTCTTC
CASSEVGTYNEQFF
>TRBJ1-1|TRBV4-1|few|-
TGCGCCAGCAGCCATGACCTGAGGGCGAACACTGAAGCTTTCTTT
CASSHDLRANTEAFF
>TRBJ2-5|TRBV10-2|few|-
TGCGCCAGCAGGGGGTTGGGGCCCCAAGAGACCCAGTACTTC
CASRGLGPQETQYF
>TRBJ1-1|TRBV5-1|few|TRBD1
TGCGCCAGCAGCTGGGACAGATGGAACACTGAAGCTTTCTTT
CASSWDRWNTEAFF
>TRBJ1-1|TRBV29-1|few|TRBD1
TGCAGCGTTGAGCCAGGGGGGATGAACACTGAAGCTTTCTTT
CSVEPGGMNTEAFF
>TRBJ2-7|TRBV18|-|TRBD2
TGTGCCAGCTCTAGAGCGGGGAGCTCCTACGAGCAGTACTTC
CASSRAGSSYEQYF
>TRBJ1-4|TRBV15|few|TRBD1
TGTGCCACCAGCACCAGACAGGGTGGGGGTGAAAAACTGTTTTTT
CATSTRQGGGEKLFF
>TRBJ2-7|TRBV11-2|-|-
TGTGCCAGCAGCCCCAGTCCCATTCCAAACGAGCAGTACTTC
CASSPSPIPNEQYF
>TRBJ1-2|TRBV18|few|-
TGTGCCAGCTCACCATCACTCTCAGGGGACTATGGCTACACCTTC
CASSPSLSGDYGYTF
>TRBJ1-6|TRBV11-2|-|-
TGTGCCAGCAGCTTAGCATCTGGCTATTCACCCCTCCACTTT
CASSLASGYSPLHF
>TRBJ2-2|TRBV6-1|-|-
TGTGCCGGACAAACACCGAACACCGGGGAGCTGTTTTTT
CAGQTPNTGELFF
>TRBJ2-7|TRBV7-6|few|TRBD1
TGTGCCAGCAGCTTGGCCAGTGGACAGGGCTCCTACGAGCAGTACTTC
CASSLASGQGSYEQYF
>TRBJ1-2|TRBV29-1|-|TRBD1
TGCAGCGTTGCTCGGTGGCAGGGGGCCCTATTTGGCTACACCTTT
CSVARWQGALFGYTF
>TRBJ1-4|TRBV5-5|-|-
TGTGCCAGCAGCCCCCTAGGAACTAATGAAAAACTGTTTTTT
CASSPLGTNEKLFF
>TRBJ1-2|TRBV7-9|-|TRBD1
TGTGCCAGCAGCCCCCGGGGGGACAGGGCTGGTGGCTACACCTTC
CASSPRGDRAGGYTF
>TRBJ1-4|TRBV5-6|-|-
TGTGCCAGCAGCCTAGCCCCAACAACTAATGAAAAACTGTTTTTT
CASSLAPTTNEKLFF
>TRBJ2-7|TRBV6-6|-|TRBD1
TGTGCCAGCAGTTACTCGACCGGGACAGCCTACGAGCAGTACTTC
CASSYSTGTAYEQYF
>TRBJ2-1|TRBV29-1|few|-
TGCAGCGTTGGGCAGGTTAACAATGAGCAGTTCTTC
CSVGQVNNEQFF
>TRBJ2-3|TRBV4-1|-|TRBD2
TGCGCCTCTAGCGGGGGGCTGTCGTTCACAGATACGCAGTATTTT
CASSGGLSFTDTQYF
>TRBJ1-1|TRBV5-1|few|-
TGCGCCAGCAGCTTGTTCTACAGGGTAGACACTGAAGCTTTCTTT
CASSLFYRVDTEAFF
>TRBJ1-2|TRBV5-4|-|-
TGTGCCAGCAGCTTCTTTAGCCGGGACACCTATGGCTACACCTTC
CASSFFSRDTYGYTF
>TRBJ2-7|TRBV19|few|-
TGTGCCAGTAGCGCGAGGGGAGGCCAAGTCTCCTACGAGCAGTACTTC
CASSARGGQVSYEQYF
>TRBJ1-1|TRBV11-2|few|TRBD1
TGTGCCAGCAGCCCGGGACAGGGCTACCTGAACACTGAAGCTTTCTTT
CASSPGQGYLNTEAFF
>TRBJ1-6|TRBV10-1|-|TRBD1
TGCGCCACCCCGACAGGGGGCTTCTATTCACCCCTCCACTTT
CATPTGGFYSPLHF
>TRBJ1-5|TRBV10-3|few|TRBD1
TGTGCCATCGGGCGGGACAGGGCTCAGCCCCAGCATTTT
CAIGRDRAQPQHF
>TRBJ2-1|TRBV15|few|TRBD2
TGTGCCACCAGCAGGAAGCGGGGGGGCGTCTACAATGAGCAGTTCTTC
CATSRKRGGVYNEQFF
>TRBJ1-2|TRBV19|few|TRBD1
TGTGCCAGTAGTATGGGCGGGACAGGGTCCCCCAGCTACACCTTC
CASSMGGTGSPSYTF
>TRBJ2-1|TRBV4-1|many|-
TGCGCCAGCAGCCAAGATTGGGCCACAGACAATGAGCAGTTCTTC
CASSQDWATDNEQFF
>TRBJ1-1|TRBV10-1|-|-
TGCGCCAGCAGTTTACAGGCGAAAGGCACTGAAGCTTTCTTT
CASSLQAKGTEAFF
>TRBJ1-6|TRBV7-2|few|TRBD1
TGTGCCAGCAGCCCGGGACAGATCTATAATTCACCCCTCCACTTT
CASSPGQIYNSPLHF
>TRBJ1-2|TRBV2|-|-
TGTGCCAGCATGGGGAGTGCCTACACCTTC
CASMGSAYTF
>TRBJ1-6|TRBV5-8|once|TRBD1
TGTGCCAGCAGCCGACAGGGTCTCTCTAATTCACCCCTCCACTTT
CASSRQGLSNSPLHF
>TRBJ1-1|TRBV5-1|few|TRBD1
TGCGCCAGCAGCTTAGGAGAGGGGGCCCTTGGGATGAACGCTGAAGCTTTCTTT
CASSLGEGALGMNAEAFF
>TRBJ2-3|TRBV2|-|-
TGTGCCAGCTCCTCCTGGTCGGTGGGGGCCCTACGGGATACGCAGTATTTT
CASSSWSVGALRDTQYF
>TRBJ2-2|TRBV7-2|-|-
TGTGCCAGCAGCCTTGCACAGGGGAGGCCCGGGGAGCTGTTTTTT
CASSLAQGRPGELFF
>TRBJ2-7|TRBV7-2|-|-
TGTGCCAGCAGCTTTCGGACTGCCTCGAGCGAGCAGTACTTC
CASSFRTASSEQYF
>TRBJ1-1|TRBV7-8|few|-
TGTGCCAGCAGCTTAGTAAGTTATGCAGGGATAAACACTGAAGCTTTCTTT
CASSLVSYAGINTEAFF